This is a list of T cell receptor beta chains from one sample in a study of CD4 T cells in relation to SARS-CoV-2 and coronaviruses. Their antigens remain unidentified. TCRdb's copy holds only in-frame clones and misses some; the assay was immunoSEQ multiplex PCR. The table lists about 26,000 clones, roughly 80% of them singletons. Input material: CD4+ T cells from PBMCs, cultured in vitro. The receptors come from a human donor in good health. The CDR3 runs from the conserved cysteine through the conserved F or W. A D gene is named only where the DNA matches it firmly. Not every row has a clone size; where given, it reads once, few, many or a size class.

J gene,D gene,V gene,clone size,CDR3 DNA,CDR3 protein
TRBJ2-1,TRBD2,TRBV27,NA,TGTGCCAGCAGACCACTAGCGGGGGGGCCGGATGAGCAGTTCTTC,CASRPLAGGPDEQFF
TRBJ2-7,NA,TRBV12-5,NA,TGTGCTAGTGGTTTGAAGGTGGGGATTAGCAACTACGAGCAGTACTTC,CASGLKVGISNYEQYF
TRBJ1-1,TRBD1,TRBV13,NA,TGTGCCAGCAGCCCCGGACAGGCCGAAGCTTTCTTT,CASSPGQAEAFF
TRBJ2-5,NA,TRBV2,NA,TGTGCCAGCACCCAAGGGGCAGCAGGGACCCAGTACTTC,CASTQGAAGTQYF
TRBJ1-5,NA,TRBV6-5,few,TGTGCCAGCATTCAGGAGGGCAATCAGCCCCAGCATTTT,CASIQEGNQPQHF
TRBJ2-6,NA,TRBV18,NA,TGTGCCAGCTCACTGTCCAGGGTCCCTGGGGCCAACGTCCTGACTTTC,CASSLSRVPGANVLTF
TRBJ2-2,NA,TRBV7-9,NA,TGTGCCAGCAGCTTAGAATTGGGCGGGGAGCTGTTTTTT,CASSLELGGELFF
TRBJ1-3,NA,TRBV7-9,NA,TGTGCCAGCAGCCTGACCAGGGGCGAGTCTGGAAACACCATATATTTT,CASSLTRGESGNTIYF
TRBJ1-3,NA,TRBV6-6,NA,TGTGCCAGCACCGGTTTTGGGGTGGGGCACACCATATATTTT,CASTGFGVGHTIYF
TRBJ1-1,NA,TRBV14,NA,TGTGCCAGCAGCCAAACGTCAGCATATCAAGAAGCTTTCTTT,CASSQTSAYQEAFF
TRBJ1-4,NA,TRBV7-2,NA,TGTGCCAGCAGCTCCTACGGGGGGGTGGTGGGGAATGAAAAACTGTTTTTT,CASSSYGGVVGNEKLFF
TRBJ2-1,TRBD2,TRBV3-1/TRBV3-2,NA,TGTGCCAGCAGCCAAGCACTAGCGGGCGTATATGAGCAGTTCTTC,CASSQALAGVYEQFF
TRBJ1-5,NA,TRBV7-9,few,TGTGCCAGCAGCCCCGAACGACAAATTGGTGGCTTTGGCAATCAGCCCCAGCATTTT,CASSPERQIGGFGNQPQHF
TRBJ2-5,NA,TRBV5-6,NA,TGTGCCAGCAGCTTGGCAGGAAACCAAGAGACCCAGTACTTC,CASSLAGNQETQYF
TRBJ2-7,NA,TRBV5-6,NA,TGTGCCAGCAGCTTAGGAGGTAAGGCCTACGAGCAGTACTTC,CASSLGGKAYEQYF
TRBJ1-5,NA,TRBV19,NA,TGTGCCACTGGGGGGAGGAATCAGCCCCAGCATTTT,CATGGRNQPQHF
TRBJ1-2,TRBD1,TRBV13,medium-sized,TGTGCCAGCAGCCGCCAAGTGACAGGGTTTACCTATGGCTACACCTTC,CASSRQVTGFTYGYTF
TRBJ2-3,NA,TRBV2,few,TGTGCCAGCAGGTTAGCTACAGATACGCAGTATTTT,CASRLATDTQYF
TRBJ1-1,NA,TRBV7-2,NA,TGTGCCAGCAGCTTAGTAGGAACGAACACTGAAGCTTTCTTT,CASSLVGTNTEAFF
TRBJ2-1,NA,TRBV4-2,NA,TGTGCCAGCAGCCAATTAAAGAGCTCCTACAATGAGCAGTTCTTC,CASSQLKSSYNEQFF